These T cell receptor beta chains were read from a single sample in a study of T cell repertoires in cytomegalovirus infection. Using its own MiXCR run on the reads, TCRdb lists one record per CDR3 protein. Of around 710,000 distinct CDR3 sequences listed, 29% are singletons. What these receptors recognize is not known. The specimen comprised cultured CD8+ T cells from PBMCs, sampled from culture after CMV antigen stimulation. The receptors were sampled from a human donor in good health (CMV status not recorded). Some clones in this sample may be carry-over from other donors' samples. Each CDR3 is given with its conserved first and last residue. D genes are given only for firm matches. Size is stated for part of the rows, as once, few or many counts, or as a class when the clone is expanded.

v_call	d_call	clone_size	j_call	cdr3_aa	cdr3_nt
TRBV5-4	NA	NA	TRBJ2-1	CASSLEPEQEQFF	TGTGCCAGCAGCTTGGAACCGGAACAGGAGCAGTTCTTC
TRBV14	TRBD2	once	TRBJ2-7	CASSQDRGGLRYEQYF	TGTGCCAGCAGCCAAGATCGGGGGGGCCTCCGCTACGAGCAGTACTTC
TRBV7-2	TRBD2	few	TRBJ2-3	CASSLEGGGAQDTQYF	TGTGCCAGCAGCTTAGAGGGCGGGGGGGCTCAGGATACGCAGTATTTT
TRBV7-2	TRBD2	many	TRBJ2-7	CASSFEGLAGGWYEQYF	TGTGCCAGCAGCTTCGAAGGACTAGCGGGGGGCTGGTACGAGCAGTACTTC
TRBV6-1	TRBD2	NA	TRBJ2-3	CASSFLGTSGGASDTQYF	TGTGCCAGCAGTTTCCTGGGGACTAGCGGGGGGGCATCAGATACGCAGTATTTT
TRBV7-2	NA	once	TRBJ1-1	CANSSLYTTGLTEAFF	TGTGCCAACAGCTCCCTTTATACAACAGGGCTCACTGAAGCTTTCTTT
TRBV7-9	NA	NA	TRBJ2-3	CASSLDTGGDTQYF	TGTGCCAGCAGCTTAGACACGGGTGGGGATACGCAGTATTTT
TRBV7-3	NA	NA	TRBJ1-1	CASSLAAGTNTEAFF	TGTGCCAGCAGCTTAGCAGCAGGGACAAACACTGAAGCTTTCTTT
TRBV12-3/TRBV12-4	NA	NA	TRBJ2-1	CASTASGEQFF	TGTGCCAGCACGGCTTCGGGTGAGCAGTTCTTC
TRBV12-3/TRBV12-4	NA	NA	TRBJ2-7	CASSFRRGPYEQYF	TGTGCCAGCAGTTTCCGGAGGGGCCCCTACGAGCAGTACTTC
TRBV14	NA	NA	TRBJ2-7	CASSAQRTDSYEQYF	TGTGCCAGCAGCGCGCAGCGGACGGACTCCTACGAGCAGTACTTC
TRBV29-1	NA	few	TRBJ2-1	CSASDADPYNEQFF	TGCAGCGCGTCGGACGCGGACCCCTACAATGAGCAGTTCTTC
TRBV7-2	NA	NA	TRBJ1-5	CASSLALDLGISQPQHF	TGTGCCAGCAGCTTAGCGCTAGACCTCGGGATCAGTCAGCCCCAGCATTTT
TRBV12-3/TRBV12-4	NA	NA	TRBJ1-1	CASSPGGGWNTEAFF	TGTGCCAGCTCCCCCGGGGGGGGGTGGAACACTGAAGCTTTCTTT
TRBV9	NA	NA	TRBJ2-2	CASSHGNTGELFF	TGTGCCAGCAGTCACGGCAACACCGGGGAGCTGTTTTTT
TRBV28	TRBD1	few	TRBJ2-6	CASSPTDRGKAGANVLTF	TGTGCCAGCAGTCCGACCGACAGGGGGAAGGCTGGGGCCAACGTCCTGACTTTC
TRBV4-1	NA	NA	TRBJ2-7	CASSQTQRKDEQYF	TGCGCCAGCAGCCAAACCCAGCGCAAGGACGAGCAGTACTTC
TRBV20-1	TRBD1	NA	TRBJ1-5	CSARERTGLQPQHF	TGCAGTGCTAGAGAAAGGACAGGGCTTCAGCCCCAGCATTTT
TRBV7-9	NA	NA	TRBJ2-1	CASSPRDMGPNEQFF	TGTGCCAGCAGTCCCCGGGACATGGGGCCTAATGAGCAGTTCTTC
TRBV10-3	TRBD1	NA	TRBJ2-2	CAISESGTGAKGNTGELFF	TGTGCCATCAGTGAGTCGGGGACAGGGGCCAAGGGAAACACCGGGGAGCTGTTTTTT
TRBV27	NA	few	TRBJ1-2	CASSLGAGMGGYTF	TGTGCCAGCAGTTTAGGAGCAGGGATGGGAGGCTACACCTTC
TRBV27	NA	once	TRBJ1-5	CASSFGQFVQPQHF	TGTGCCAGCAGTTTCGGCCAGTTCGTTCAGCCCCAGCATTTT
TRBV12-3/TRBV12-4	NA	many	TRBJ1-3	CASNPTGTGNTIYF	TGTGCCAGCAACCCCACAGGGACTGGAAACACCATATATTTT
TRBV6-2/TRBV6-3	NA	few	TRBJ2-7	CASRGGHKGPEQYF	TGTGCCAGCAGAGGAGGTCACAAGGGGCCCGAGCAGTACTTC
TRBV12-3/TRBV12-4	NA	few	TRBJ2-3	CASSWTGATDTQYF	TGTGCCAGCAGTTGGACGGGGGCCACAGATACGCAGTATTTT
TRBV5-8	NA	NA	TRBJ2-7	CASSLLDGDTYEQYF	TGTGCCAGCAGCTTGCTGGACGGAGATACCTACGAGCAGTACTTC
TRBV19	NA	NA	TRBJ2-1	CASSIIAASVSYNEQFF	TGTGCCAGTAGTATTATCGCGGCTTCGGTATCCTACAATGAGCAGTTCTTC
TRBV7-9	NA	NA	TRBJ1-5	CASSKADQPQHF	TGTGCCAGCAGCAAAGCGGATCAGCCCCAGCATTTT
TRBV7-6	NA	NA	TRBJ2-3	CASSLGGVGGPDTQYF	TGTGCCAGCAGCTTAGGAGGGGTTGGTGGTCCAGATACGCAGTATTTT
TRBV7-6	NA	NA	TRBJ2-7	CASSYVDGPYEQYF	TGTGCCAGCAGCTATGTGGACGGACCCTACGAGCAGTACTTC
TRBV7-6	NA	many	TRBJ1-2	CAIRTLPMNYGYTF	TGTGCCATTAGGACACTTCCTATGAACTATGGCTACACCTTC
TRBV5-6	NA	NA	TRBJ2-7	CASSSGTGLGEQYF	TGTGCCAGCAGCTCAGGTACGGGGTTGGGCGAGCAGTACTTC
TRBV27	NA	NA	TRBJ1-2	CASSLSGQGGTGYTF	TGTGCCAGCAGTTTATCCGGCCAAGGAGGTACAGGCTACACCTTC
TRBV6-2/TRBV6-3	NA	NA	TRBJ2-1	CASSYSKTLGYNEQFF	TGTGCCAGCAGTTACTCGAAGACGCTTGGCTACAATGAGCAGTTCTTC
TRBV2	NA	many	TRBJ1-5	CASREQGNQPQHF	TGTGCCAGCAGGGAACAGGGAAATCAGCCCCAGCATTTT
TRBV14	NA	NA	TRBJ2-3	CASSLLGNYSVDTQYF	TGTGCCAGCAGCCTCCTAGGGAACTACTCCGTGGATACGCAGTATTTT
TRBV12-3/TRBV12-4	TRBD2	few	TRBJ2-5	CASNKLAGSGAQYF	TGTGCCAGCAATAAACTAGCGGGGTCCGGGGCCCAGTACTTC
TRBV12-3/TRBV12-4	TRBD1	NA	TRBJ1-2	CASSSLYRGLDGYTF	TGTGCCAGCAGTTCATTGTACAGGGGTCTTGATGGCTACACCTTC
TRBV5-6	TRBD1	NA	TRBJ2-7	CASSSDRASYEQYF	TGTGCCAGCAGCTCGGACAGGGCCTCCTACGAGCAGTACTTC
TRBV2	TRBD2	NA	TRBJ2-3	CATKGSGARTDTQYF	TGTGCCACCAAGGGTAGCGGGGCCCGCACAGATACGCAGTATTTT
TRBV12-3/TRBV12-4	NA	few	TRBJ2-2	CASMGQNANTGELFF	TGTGCCAGCATGGGACAAAACGCGAACACCGGGGAGCTGTTTTTT